The 27 T cell receptor beta chains reported below all come from one sample, sequenced in a study of CD8+CD57+ T cells in acquired aplastic anemia. Profiling of TCR beta VDJ combinations and CDR3 sequences used genomic DNA as template. From the reads, TCRdb called clonotypes with MiXCR, one entry per CDR3 protein. The sample has 95,000 to 150,000 distinct CDR3 sequences; over 55% are singletons. The authors sequenced patients whose flow cytometry had shown CD8+CD57+ cell expansion. Material for sequencing was sorted CD4+, CD8+, or CD8+CD57+ T cells (not recorded which) from PBMCs. All receptors come from a human donor with aplastic anemia.

The gene calls are TRBV29-1 and TRBJ1-1, with D possibly being TRBD1 (6 bases). Germline V lookup: CDR1 SQVTM, CDR2 ANQGSEA. Trimming shortened V by 7 bases and J by 0 bases, and 18 bases separated the two germline ends. The CDR3 loop spans 15 amino acids. CDR3 residues: CSAGRQATMNTEAFF. CDR3 DNA sequence: TGCAGCGCGGGTAGACAGGCTACAATGAACACTGAAGCTTTCTTT. The complete variable domain, with remaining parts taken from reference TRBV29-1 and TRBJ1-1, reads SAVISQKPSRDICQRGTSLTIQCQVDSQVTMMFWYRQQPGQSLTLIATANQGSEATYESGFVIDKFPISRPNLTFSTLTVSNMSPEDSSIYLCSAGRQATMNTEAFFGQGTRLTVV.

J is TRBJ2-1 and V is TRBV10-2, with 10 bases fitting TRBD2. CDR3 size: 16 residues. Germline loops: CDR1 WSHSY, CDR2 SAAADI. With V trimmed by 4 bases and J by 4 bases, 7 bases remained unmatched. CDR3 in amino acids: CASSGGVAGGYNEQFF. The CDR3 nucleotides are TGCGCCAGCAGTGGAGGGGTAGCGGGGGGATACAATGAGCAGTTCTTC.

This chain connects TRBV12-3 or TRBV12-4 to TRBJ2-7; 8 positions agree with TRBD1. V trimming: 5 bases; J trimming: 5 bases; junction bases outside the gene matches: 11. The CDR3 totals 15 residues. In nucleotides, the CDR3 is TGTGCCAGCAGTCAATTCGCAGGGGGCGACCACGAGCAGTACTTC. This gives the protein CASSQFAGGDHEQYF.

This clonotype has at least ten counts. J is TRBJ2-7 and V is TRBV5-5; D is undetermined. The CDR3 consists of 11 residues. Trimming stripped 2 bases from V and 4 bases from J, with 4 bases between. Germline V CDR1 and CDR2: SGHKS, YYEKEE (reference sequence). In DNA form, the CDR3 reads TGTGCCAGCAGCTTACAGTACGAGCAGTACTTC. This codes for CASSLQYEQYF.

This clonotype was seen only a few times. This chain connects TRBV24-1 to TRBJ2-7; D remains ambiguous. Germline V lookup: CDR1 KGHDR, CDR2 SFDVKD. Between the trimmed V and J ends, which lost 2 bases and 7 bases, there was a span of 5 bases. The CDR3 totals 11 residues. CDR3 in amino acids: CATSDYREQYF. CDR3 nucleotides: TGTGCCACCAGTGATTATCGTGAGCAGTACTTC.

The table lists this clonotype with many counts. The genes are TRBV19 and TRBJ2-7; TRBD1 aligns across 9 bases. Germline values: CDR1 LNHDA, CDR2 SQIVND (reference sequence). CDR3 size: 14 residues. J gave up 4 bases and V 6 bases, and 7 bases lay outside the gene matches. CDR3 coding DNA: TGTGCCAGTAGGGACCGGGACAGGGAGTACGAGCAGTACTTC. Translated: CASRDRDREYEQYF.

The CDR3 protein is CASSAYPLKGEQYF. DNA of the CDR3: TGTGCCAGCAGTGCCTATCCCTTAAAAGGCGAGCAGTACTTC. The chain recombines TRBV2 with TRBJ2-7; D uncertain. Germline CDR1 is SNHLY and CDR2 is FYNNEI. The ends were cut back, 4 bases at V and 6 bases at J, with 16 bases in the middle. CDR3 length: 14 amino acids.

V gene TRBV7-9 combines with J gene TRBJ2-7; 7 nucleotides align to TRBD1. The CDR3 runs to 14 residues. The V segment lost 4 bases and the J segment 5 bases; nucleotides outside the gene matches: 8. CDR1 and CDR2 from the germline V gene are SEHNR and FQNEAQ (reference sequence). The CDR3 sequence: CASSSLDRDHEQYF. The DNA of the CDR3 is TGTGCCAGCAGCTCCCTCGACAGGGACCACGAGCAGTACTTC.

The rearrangement joins TRBV20-1 to TRBJ1-3; D unresolved. The CDR3 runs to 13 residues. Germline V gene sequence: CDR1 DFQATT, CDR2 SNEGSKA (reference sequence). V lost 0 bases, J lost 0 bases, and 3 bases lay in between. The CDR3 spells CSAREVSGNTIYF. The CDR3 DNA sequence: TGCAGTGCTAGAGAAGTCTCTGGAAACACCATATATTTT.

This clonotype was seen just once. The J gene is TRBJ2-7, the V gene TRBV29-1; TRBD1 matches 11 bases. The CDR3 has 13 amino acids. The trim removed 4 bases at V and 3 bases at J, leaving 2 bases unmatched. Per the germline V gene, CDR1 is SQVTM and CDR2 is ANQGSEA. The CDR3 reads CSVGGTGGYEQYF. The CDR3 coding sequence is TGCAGCGTTGGCGGGACAGGGGGCTACGAGCAGTACTTC.

V gene TRBV7-2 combines with J gene TRBJ2-7; 9 positions match TRBD2. CDR3 length: 14 amino acids. V lost 4 bases, J lost 5 bases, and 6 bases stayed unmatched. Germline CDR1 reads SGHTA; CDR2 reads FQGNSA. CDR3 DNA: TGTGCCAGCAGCTCCGGGACTAGCCGCCACGAGCAGTACTTC. Its protein is CASSSGTSRHEQYF.

This chain uses TRBV2 with TRBJ2-7, with D perhaps TRBD2 (5 bases). CDR1 and CDR2 from the germline V gene are SNHLY and FYNNEI. The CDR3 length is 12 residues. The germline V and J ends were trimmed by 8 bases and 2 bases, with 10 bases remaining between them. CDR3 protein: CASGSGTYEQYF. The CDR3 coding sequence is TGTGCCAGCGGGAGTGGTACCTACGAGCAGTACTTC.

This chain uses TRBV12-3 or TRBV12-4 with TRBJ1-6, with D possibly being TRBD1 (6 bases). CDR3 length: 16 residues. Trimming took off 5 bases at V and 5 bases at J, with 16 bases between the two ends. The CDR3 sequence: CASSIQGPRHNSPLHF. In DNA, the CDR3 is TGTGCCAGCAGTATCCAGGGGCCACGCCATAATTCACCCCTCCACTTT.

This clonotype was observed a few times. The chain carries TRBV7-6 and TRBJ1-6, with a tentative D call TRBD1 (5 bases). Germline assignment: CDR1 SGHVS and CDR2 FNYEAQ. CDR3 length: 15 residues. Between the trimmed V and J ends, which lost 0 bases and 7 bases, there was a span of 10 bases. The CDR3 nucleotides read TGTGCCAGCAGCTTAGCACAGGCCTTGAATTCACCCCTCCACTTT. Protein sequence: CASSLAQALNSPLHF.

This chain joins TRBV5-1 and TRBJ2-7; 9 bases line up with TRBD1. Trimming at V came to 6 bases and at J to 0 bases, leaving 10 bases not matched to a gene. The CDR3 loop spans 16 amino acids. Germline loops: CDR1 SGHRS, CDR2 YFSETQ. The CDR3, as DNA: TGCGCCAGCACCAAAGACGGGACAGGGCTCTCCTACGAGCAGTACTTC. It encodes CASTKDGTGLSYEQYF. Complete variable domain (other parts from reference TRBV5-1 and TRBJ2-7): KAGVTQTPRYLIKTRGQQVTLSCSPISGHRSVSWYQQTPGQGLQFLFEYFSETQRNKGNFPGRFSGRQFSNSRSEMNVSTLELGDSALYLCASTKDGTGLSYEQYFGPGTRLTVT.

This clonotype appeared a few times. The chain couples TRBV2 to TRBJ2-5, with 10 bases matching TRBD2. V trimming: 7 bases; J trimming: 4 bases; junction bases outside the gene matches: 12. Per the germline V gene, CDR1 is SNHLY and CDR2 is FYNNEI. The CDR3 contains 16 residues. The CDR3 DNA is TGTGCCAGCACTAAGGAAAGCGGGGGGGCCACAGAGACCCAGTACTTC. This codes for CASTKESGGATETQYF.

This clonotype was counted between two and nine times. Here the CDR3 reads CASSLAADPFEQYF. DNA of the CDR3: TGTGCCAGCAGCTTGGCCGCAGATCCTTTCGAGCAGTACTTC. The chain links TRBV5-6 to TRBJ2-7; D is unresolved. Trimming pared 0 bases from V and 6 bases from J, leaving 13 bases between. The germline gives CDR1 SGHDT, CDR2 YYEEEE. This CDR3 has 14 residues. Filled out from reference TRBV5-6 and TRBJ2-7, the complete variable domain reads DAGVTQSPTHLIKTRGQQVTLRCSPKSGHDTVSWYQQALGQGPQFIFQYYEEEERQRGNFPDRFSGHQFPNYSSELNVNALLLGDSALYLCASSLAADPFEQYFGPGTRLTVT.

This rearrangement joins TRBV2 to TRBJ1-1; D remains ambiguous. V gave up 3 bases and J gave up 3 bases, with 14 bases separating them. This CDR3 is 15 amino acids long. The germline CDR1 and CDR2 sequences are SNHLY and FYNNEI. CDR3 sequence (DNA): TGTGCCAGCAGTGATAGAGGTTCCGCCTACACTGAAGCTTTCTTT. Protein: CASSDRGSAYTEAFF.

This clonotype was seen many times. This chain links TRBV19 with TRBJ1-1; tentatively, D is TRBD1 (6 bases). The germline V and J ends were trimmed by 2 bases and 1 base, with 11 bases remaining between them. The CDR3 runs 15 residues. Germline CDR1 reads LNHDA; CDR2 reads SQIVND (reference sequence). The CDR3 DNA reads as TGTGCCAGTAGTATATCGGGGACACCGAACACTGAAGCTTTCTTT. Translation gives CASSISGTPNTEAFF.

This clonotype appeared a few times. The CDR3 DNA follows: TGTGCCATCAGTGAGTTAAGGGGCGGTTCACCCCTCCACTTT. It is translated as CAISELRGGSPLHF. This chain connects TRBV10-3 to TRBJ1-6, with D possibly being TRBD1 (5 bases). The CDR3 sequence is 14 residues long. Germline V lookup: CDR1 ENHRY, CDR2 SYGVKD. With 1 base removed from V and 9 bases from J, the gap between germline ends came to 10 bases.

The chain is built from TRBV7-9 and TRBJ1-1; D uncertain. Trimming cost V 8 bases and J 0 bases, with 7 bases left between them. The CDR3 covers 12 residues. Germline CDR1 reads SEHNR; CDR2 reads FQNEAQ (reference sequence). The CDR3 DNA follows: TGTGCCAGCGGCGATATGAACACTGAAGCTTTCTTT. Translating gives CASGDMNTEAFF.

The chain carries TRBV5-1 and TRBJ2-7; 9 bases fit TRBD1. V lost 3 bases, J lost 0 bases, and 4 bases stayed unmatched. The CDR3 length is 15 residues. Germline values: CDR1 SGHRS, CDR2 YFSETQ. The CDR3 spells CASSSGQGVSYEQYF. For the CDR3, the DNA is TGCGCCAGCAGCTCGGGACAGGGCGTCTCCTACGAGCAGTACTTC.

The chain links TRBV25-1 to TRBJ2-3, with 9 bases that match TRBD1. Trimming took 4 bases from V and 4 from J; bases not matched to a gene: 3. This CDR3 contains 14 residues. From germline, CDR1 is MGHDK and CDR2 SYGVNS. The CDR3 region is CASSVTGGPDTQYF. Here the CDR3 DNA reads TGTGCCAGCAGTGTTACAGGGGGCCCAGATACGCAGTATTTT.

This clonotype was recorded at least ten times. The rearrangement joins TRBV2 to TRBJ2-7; the match to TRBD1 covers 9 bases. V was clipped by 3 bases and J by 3 bases; unmatched bases: 3. Per germline, CDR1 SNHLY and CDR2 FYNNEI. The CDR3 extends over 14 amino acids. CDR3: CASSEGQGGYEQYF. The CDR3 coding sequence is TGTGCCAGCAGTGAGGGACAGGGCGGCTACGAGCAGTACTTC.

This chain uses TRBV24-1 with TRBJ1-2, with a weak D call TRBD1 (5 bases). The CDR3 totals 14 residues. From germline, CDR1 is KGHDR and CDR2 SFDVKD. V dropped 3 bases and J dropped 7 bases, with 14 bases sitting between them. The CDR3: CATSDEGTVFGYTF. The CDR3 DNA reads TGTGCCACCAGTGATGAAGGGACGGTTTTTGGCTACACCTTC.

This clonotype has a single count. V is TRBV7-9 and J is TRBJ1-6; 7 nucleotides match TRBD1. Germline CDR1 and CDR2: SEHNR and FQNEAQ (reference sequence). V shed 5 bases, J shed 8 bases, and the junction held 6 bases outside the gene matches. The CDR3 consists of 14 residues. The CDR3 DNA reads TGTGCCAGCAGCCGCGGGACAGCCCATTCACCCCTCCACTTT. Its protein product is CASSRGTAHSPLHF.

This rearrangement joins TRBV7-9 to TRBJ1-6; a weak D match, TRBD1 (6 bases). V was shortened by 2 bases and J by 8 bases, with 13 bases between the two germline ends. CDR1 and CDR2 (germline): SEHNR, FQNEAQ (reference sequence). The CDR3 loop spans 15 amino acids. CDR3 protein: CASSLIVGGDSPLHF. The CDR3 nucleotides are TGTGCCAGCAGCTTAATTGTAGGGGGTGATTCACCCCTCCACTTT.